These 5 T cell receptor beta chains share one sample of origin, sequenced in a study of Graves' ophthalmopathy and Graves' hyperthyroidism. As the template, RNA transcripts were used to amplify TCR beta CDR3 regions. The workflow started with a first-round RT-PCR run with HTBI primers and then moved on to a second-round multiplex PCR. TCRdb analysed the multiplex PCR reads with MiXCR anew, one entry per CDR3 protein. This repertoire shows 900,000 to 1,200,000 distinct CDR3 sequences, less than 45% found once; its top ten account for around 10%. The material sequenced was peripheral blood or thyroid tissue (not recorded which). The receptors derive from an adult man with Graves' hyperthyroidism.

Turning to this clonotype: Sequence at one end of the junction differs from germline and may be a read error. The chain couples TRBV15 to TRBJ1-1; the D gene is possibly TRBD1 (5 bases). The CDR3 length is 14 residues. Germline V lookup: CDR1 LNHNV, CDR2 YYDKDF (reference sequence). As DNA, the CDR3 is TGTGCCACTAGCAGAGCTTCGGGGGAAACCCAAGCTTCCTTT. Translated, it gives CATSRASGETQASF.

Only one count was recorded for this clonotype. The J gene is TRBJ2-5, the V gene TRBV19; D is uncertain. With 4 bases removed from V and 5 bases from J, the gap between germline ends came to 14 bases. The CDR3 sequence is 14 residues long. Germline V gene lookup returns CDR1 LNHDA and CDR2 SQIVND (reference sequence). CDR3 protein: CASSTPADPETQYF. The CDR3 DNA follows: TGTGCCAGTAGTACCCCGGCGGACCCGGAGACCCAGTACTTC.

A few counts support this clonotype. The CDR3 loop is CASKSGPKSIYGYTF. In DNA form, the CDR3 reads TGCGCCAGCAAGTCGGGACCGAAGAGCATCTATGGCTACACCTTC. The V call is TRBV4-3, the J call TRBJ1-2; possibly TRBD1 for D (5 bases). The CDR3 is 15 residues long. V was shortened by 7 bases and J by 4 bases, with 19 bases between the two germline ends. The V gene's germline CDR1 is LGHNA and CDR2 YSLEER.

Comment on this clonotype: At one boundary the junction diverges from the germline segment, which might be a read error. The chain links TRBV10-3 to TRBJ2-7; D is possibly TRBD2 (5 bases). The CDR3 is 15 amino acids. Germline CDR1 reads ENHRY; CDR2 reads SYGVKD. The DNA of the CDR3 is TGTGCCAGCAGTGAATTGGCCGGGAAGAGAGGGGAGCAGTACTTC. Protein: CASSELAGKRGEQYF.

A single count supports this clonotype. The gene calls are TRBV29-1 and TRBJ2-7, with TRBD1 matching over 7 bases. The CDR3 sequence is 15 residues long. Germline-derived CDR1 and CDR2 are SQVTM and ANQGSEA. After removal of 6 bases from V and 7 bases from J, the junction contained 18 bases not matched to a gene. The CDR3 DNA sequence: TGCAGCGTAGACGGCCTACAGGGGATTATCGGTGAGCAGTACTTC. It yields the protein CSVDGLQGIIGEQYF.